This TCR beta chain came from a study of blood T cell repertoires in COVID-19. Study background: Whether acute or convalescent, the COVID-19 samples came from the United States, Italy and Spain. PBMCs, B-cell-depleted T cells, or T cells were the source of the cDNA or gDNA that made up the material.

In this sample, this clone turned up once. Per the original methods: Using reference gene primer amplification, nucleated cell counts were estimated. Clones were read by immunoSEQ multiplex PCR, and TCRdb kept only the in-frame ones, dropping some. Clonal size and the V and J genes are those of that table, whereas D and trimming came from the DNA. The sample yields 100,000 to 150,000 clones, roughly four fifths seen once. Germline trimming cut 2 bases from V and 11 bases from J; bases unmatched to any gene: 7. CDR3 size: 13 residues. Germline V gene data show CDR1 as SGHDT and CDR2 as YYEEEE. The sequence came from a woman in her fifties or sixties with acute or convalescent COVID-19. Material for sequencing was peripheral blood. This chain joins TRBV5-6 and TRBJ1-1; TRBD1 agrees at 9 bases. CDR3 coding DNA: TGTGCCAGCAGCTTAACAGGGGGCCGGGGGGCTTTCTTT. Protein: CASSLTGGRGAFF.